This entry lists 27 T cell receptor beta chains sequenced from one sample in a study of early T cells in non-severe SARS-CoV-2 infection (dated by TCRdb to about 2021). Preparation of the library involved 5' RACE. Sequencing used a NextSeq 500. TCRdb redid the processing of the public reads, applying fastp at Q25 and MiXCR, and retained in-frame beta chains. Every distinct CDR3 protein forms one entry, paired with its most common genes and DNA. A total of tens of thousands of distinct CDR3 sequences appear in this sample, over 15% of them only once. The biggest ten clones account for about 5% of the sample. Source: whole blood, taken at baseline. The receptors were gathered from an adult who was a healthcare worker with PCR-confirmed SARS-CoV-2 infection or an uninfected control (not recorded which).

The CDR3 DNA reads as TGTGCCAGCAGCTTAGGCCACGGGTCCTACGAGCAGTACTTC. Translated: CASSLGHGSYEQYF. This rearrangement joins TRBV7-2 to TRBJ2-7; D gene ambiguous. Trimming shortened V by 1 base and J by 1 base, and 8 bases separated the two germline ends. Germline CDR1 reads SGHTA; CDR2 reads FQGNSA. CDR3 length: 14 amino acids. The full variable domain, completed using reference TRBV7-2 and TRBJ2-7, is GAGVSQSPSNKVTEKGKDVELRCDPISGHTALYWYRQSLGQGLEFLIYFQGNSAPDKSGLPSDRFSAERTGGSVSTLTIQRTQQEDSAVYLCASSLGHGSYEQYFGPGTRLTVT.

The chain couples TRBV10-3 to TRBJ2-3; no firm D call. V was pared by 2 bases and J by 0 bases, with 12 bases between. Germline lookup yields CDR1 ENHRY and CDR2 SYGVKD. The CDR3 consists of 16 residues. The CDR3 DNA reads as TGTGCCATCAGTGAGGAAGGTTCACTCAGCACAGATACGCAGTATTTT. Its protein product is CAISEEGSLSTDTQYF.

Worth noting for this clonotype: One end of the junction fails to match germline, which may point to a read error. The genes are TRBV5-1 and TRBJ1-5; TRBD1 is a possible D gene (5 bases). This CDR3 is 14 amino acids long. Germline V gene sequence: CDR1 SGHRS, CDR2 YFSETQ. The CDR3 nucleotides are TGCGCCAGCAGCTTGGAAGGGGAGAGACAGCCTCAGCATTTT. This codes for CASSLEGERQPQHF.

CDR3 protein: CASSPGGGSYEQYF. CDR3 nucleotide sequence: TGTGCCAGCAGTCCCGGTGGAGGCTCCTACGAGCAGTACTTC. The chain links TRBV6-5 to TRBJ2-7; TRBD2 might be the D (5 bases). The CDR3 covers 14 residues. Trimming took 5 bases from V and 0 from J, leaving 11 bases between them. CDR1 and CDR2 from the germline V gene are MNHEY and SVGAGI.

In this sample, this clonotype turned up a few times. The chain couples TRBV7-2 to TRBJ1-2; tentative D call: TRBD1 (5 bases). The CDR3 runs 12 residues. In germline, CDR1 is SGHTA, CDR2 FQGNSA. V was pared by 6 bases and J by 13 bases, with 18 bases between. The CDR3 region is CASSYLQAASTF. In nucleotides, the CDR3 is TGTGCCAGCAGTTACCTACAGGCTGCGAGCACCTTC.

The CDR3 nucleotides are TGCAGCGTTGCGAGCCGGGGCGCCGTCATCAATGAGCAGTTCTTC. Its translation is CSVASRGAVINEQFF. The chain employs TRBV29-1 and TRBJ2-1, with D possibly called TRBD1 or TRBD2 (5 bases each). CDR1 and CDR2 (germline): SQVTM, ANQGSEA. Trimming pared 4 bases from V and 6 bases from J, leaving 19 bases between. The CDR3 runs to 15 residues.

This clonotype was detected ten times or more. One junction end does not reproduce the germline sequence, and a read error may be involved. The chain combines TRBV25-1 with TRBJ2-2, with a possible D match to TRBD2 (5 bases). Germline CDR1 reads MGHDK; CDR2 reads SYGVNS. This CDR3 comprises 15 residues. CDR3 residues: CASSVPGSKTGELFF. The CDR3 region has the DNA TGTGCCAGCAGTGTACCGGGATCGAAGACCGGGGAGCTGTTTTTT. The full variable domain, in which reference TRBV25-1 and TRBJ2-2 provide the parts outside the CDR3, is EADIYQTPRYLVIGTGKKITLECSQTMGHDKMYWYQQDPGMELHLIHYSYGVNSTEKGDLSSESTVSRIRTEHFPLTLESARPSHTSQYLCASSVPGSKTGELFFGEGSRLTVL.

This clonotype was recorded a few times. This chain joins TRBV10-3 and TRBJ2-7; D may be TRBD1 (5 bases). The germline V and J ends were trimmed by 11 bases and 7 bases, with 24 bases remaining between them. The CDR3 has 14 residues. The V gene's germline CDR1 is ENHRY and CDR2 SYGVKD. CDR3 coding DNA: TGTGCCCTATCAAGGGCCCAAGAAACAGGAGAGCAGTACTTC. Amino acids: CALSRAQETGEQYF.

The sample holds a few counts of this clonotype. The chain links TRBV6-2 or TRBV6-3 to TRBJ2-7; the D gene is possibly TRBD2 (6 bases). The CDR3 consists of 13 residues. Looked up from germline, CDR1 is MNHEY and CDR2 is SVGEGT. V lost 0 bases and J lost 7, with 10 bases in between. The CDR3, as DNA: TGTGCCAGCAGTTACTCTCTAGCGTGGGAGCAGTACTTC. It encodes CASSYSLAWEQYF.

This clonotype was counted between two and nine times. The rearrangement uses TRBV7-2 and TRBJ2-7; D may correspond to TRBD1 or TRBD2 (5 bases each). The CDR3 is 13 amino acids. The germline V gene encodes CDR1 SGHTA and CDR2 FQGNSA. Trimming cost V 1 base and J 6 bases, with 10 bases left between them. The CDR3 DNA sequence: TGTGCCAGCAGCTTAGTCCTGGGGACCGAGCAGTACTTC. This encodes CASSLVLGTEQYF.

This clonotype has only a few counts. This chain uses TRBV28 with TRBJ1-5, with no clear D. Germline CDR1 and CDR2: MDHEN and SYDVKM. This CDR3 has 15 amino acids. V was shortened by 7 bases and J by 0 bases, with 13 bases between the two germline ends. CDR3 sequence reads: CASNVGLYSNQPQHF. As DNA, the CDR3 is TGTGCCAGCAACGTGGGGTTATATAGCAATCAGCCCCAGCATTTT.

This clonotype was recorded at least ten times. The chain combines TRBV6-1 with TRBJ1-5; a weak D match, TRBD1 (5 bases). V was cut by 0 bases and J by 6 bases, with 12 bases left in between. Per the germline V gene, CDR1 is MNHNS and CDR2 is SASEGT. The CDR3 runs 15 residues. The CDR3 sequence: CASSEALRGSQPQHF. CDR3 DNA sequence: TGTGCCAGCAGTGAAGCGCTTCGGGGGAGTCAGCCCCAGCATTTT.

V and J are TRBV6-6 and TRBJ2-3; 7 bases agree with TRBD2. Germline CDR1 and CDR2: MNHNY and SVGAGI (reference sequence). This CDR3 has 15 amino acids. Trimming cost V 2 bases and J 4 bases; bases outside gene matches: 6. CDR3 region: CASSYRGSGADTQYF. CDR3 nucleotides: TGTGCCAGCAGTTACCGCGGGAGTGGGGCAGATACGCAGTATTTT.

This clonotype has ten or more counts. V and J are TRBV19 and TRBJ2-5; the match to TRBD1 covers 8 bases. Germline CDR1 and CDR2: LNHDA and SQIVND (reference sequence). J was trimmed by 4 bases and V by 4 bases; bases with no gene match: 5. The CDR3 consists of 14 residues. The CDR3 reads CASSTRTGPETQYF. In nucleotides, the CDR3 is TGTGCCAGTAGTACCCGGACAGGGCCAGAGACCCAGTACTTC.

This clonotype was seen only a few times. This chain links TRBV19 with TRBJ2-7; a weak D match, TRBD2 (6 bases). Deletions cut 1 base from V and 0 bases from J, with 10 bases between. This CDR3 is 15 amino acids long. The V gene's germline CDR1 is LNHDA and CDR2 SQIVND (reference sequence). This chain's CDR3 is CASSIASGGSYEQYF. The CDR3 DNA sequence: TGTGCCAGTAGTATAGCTTCCGGGGGCTCCTACGAGCAGTACTTC.

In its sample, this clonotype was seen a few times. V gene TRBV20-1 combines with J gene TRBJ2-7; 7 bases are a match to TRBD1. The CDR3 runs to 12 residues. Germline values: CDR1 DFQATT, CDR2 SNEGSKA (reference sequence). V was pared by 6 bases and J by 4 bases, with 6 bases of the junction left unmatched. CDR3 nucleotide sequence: TGCAGTGCCGGGACAGACTTTTACGAGCAGTACTTC. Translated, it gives CSAGTDFYEQYF.

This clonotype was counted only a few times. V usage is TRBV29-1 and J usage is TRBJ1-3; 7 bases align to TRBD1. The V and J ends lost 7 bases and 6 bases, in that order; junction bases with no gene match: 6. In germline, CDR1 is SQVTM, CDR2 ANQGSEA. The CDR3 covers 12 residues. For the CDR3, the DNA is TGCAGCGCAGAGGGGGCTGCAAACACCATATATTTT. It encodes CSAEGAANTIYF.

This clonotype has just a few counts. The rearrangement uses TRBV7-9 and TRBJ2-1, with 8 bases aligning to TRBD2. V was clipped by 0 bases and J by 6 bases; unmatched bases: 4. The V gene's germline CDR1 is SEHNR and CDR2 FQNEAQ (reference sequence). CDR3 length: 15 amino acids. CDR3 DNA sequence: TGTGCCAGCAGCTTAGCGTCTAGCGGGTCCAATGAGCAGTTCTTC. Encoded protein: CASSLASSGSNEQFF. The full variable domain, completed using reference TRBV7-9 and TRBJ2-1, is DTGVSQNPRHKITKRGQNVTFRCDPISEHNRLYWYRQTLGQGPEFLTYFQNEAQLEKSRLLSDRFSAERPKGSFSTLEIQRTEQGDSAMYLCASSLASSGSNEQFFGPGTRLTVL.

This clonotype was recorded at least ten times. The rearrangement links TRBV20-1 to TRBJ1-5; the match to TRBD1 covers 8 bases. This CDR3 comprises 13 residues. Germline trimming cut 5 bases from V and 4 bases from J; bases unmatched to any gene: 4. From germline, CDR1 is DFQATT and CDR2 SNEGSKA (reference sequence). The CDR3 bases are TGCAGTGCTGATGACAGGGGTAATCAGCCCCAGCATTTT. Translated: CSADDRGNQPQHF.

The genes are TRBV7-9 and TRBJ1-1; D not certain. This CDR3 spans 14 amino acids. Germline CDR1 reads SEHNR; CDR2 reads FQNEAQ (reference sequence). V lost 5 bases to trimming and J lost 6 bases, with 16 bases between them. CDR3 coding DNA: TGTGCCAGCAGCCGCCAAGGTCCCTTTGCTGAAGCTTTCTTT. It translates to CASSRQGPFAEAFF.

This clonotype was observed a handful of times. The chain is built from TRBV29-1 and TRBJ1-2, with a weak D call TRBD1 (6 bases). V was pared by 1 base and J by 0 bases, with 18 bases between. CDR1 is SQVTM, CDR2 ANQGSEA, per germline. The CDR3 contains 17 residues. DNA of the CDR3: TGCAGCGTTGAAGCCACAGGGTGGGTTGGGGCTAACTATGGCTACACCTTC. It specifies CSVEATGWVGANYGYTF.

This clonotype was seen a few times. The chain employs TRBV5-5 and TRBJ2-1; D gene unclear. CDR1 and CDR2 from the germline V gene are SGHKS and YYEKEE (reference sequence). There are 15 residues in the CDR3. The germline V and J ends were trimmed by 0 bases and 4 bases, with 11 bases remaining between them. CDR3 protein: CASSLGGSGYNEQFF. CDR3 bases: TGTGCCAGCAGCTTGGGCGGTTCGGGTTACAATGAGCAGTTCTTC.

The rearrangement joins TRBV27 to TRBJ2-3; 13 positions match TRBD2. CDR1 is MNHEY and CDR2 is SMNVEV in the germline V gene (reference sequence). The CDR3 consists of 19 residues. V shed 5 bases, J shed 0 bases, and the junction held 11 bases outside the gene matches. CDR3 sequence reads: CASSATGTSGTASTDTQYF. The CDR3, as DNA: TGTGCCAGCAGTGCGACCGGGACTAGCGGGACTGCTAGCACAGATACGCAGTATTTT.

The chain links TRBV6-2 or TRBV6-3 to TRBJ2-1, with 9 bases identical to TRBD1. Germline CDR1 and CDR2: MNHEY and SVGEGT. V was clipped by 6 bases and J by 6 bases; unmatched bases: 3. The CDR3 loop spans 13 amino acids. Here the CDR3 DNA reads TGTGCCAGCAGGGACAGGGGATTCAATGAGCAGTTCTTC. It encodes CASRDRGFNEQFF.

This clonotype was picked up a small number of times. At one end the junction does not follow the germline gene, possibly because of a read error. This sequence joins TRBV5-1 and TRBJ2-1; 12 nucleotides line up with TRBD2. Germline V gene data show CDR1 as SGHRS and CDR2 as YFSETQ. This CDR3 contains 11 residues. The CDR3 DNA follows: TGCGCCAGAAAACCCGGGACTAGCGGGCTCTTC. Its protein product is CARKPGTSGLF.

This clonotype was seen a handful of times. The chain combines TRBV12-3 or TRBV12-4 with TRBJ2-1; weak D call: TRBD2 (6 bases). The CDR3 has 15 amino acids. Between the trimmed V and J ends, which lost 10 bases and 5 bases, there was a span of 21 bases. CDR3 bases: TGTGCCACAGACGGGAAGCGGGCCGCACACAATGAGCAGTTCTTC. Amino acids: CATDGKRAAHNEQFF.

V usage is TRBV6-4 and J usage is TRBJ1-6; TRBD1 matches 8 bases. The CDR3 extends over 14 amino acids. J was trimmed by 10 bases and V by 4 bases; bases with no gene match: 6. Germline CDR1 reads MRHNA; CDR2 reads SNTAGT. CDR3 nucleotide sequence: TGTGCCAGCAGTGGAGGACAGGGCGAGTCACCCCTCCACTTT. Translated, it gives CASSGGQGESPLHF.